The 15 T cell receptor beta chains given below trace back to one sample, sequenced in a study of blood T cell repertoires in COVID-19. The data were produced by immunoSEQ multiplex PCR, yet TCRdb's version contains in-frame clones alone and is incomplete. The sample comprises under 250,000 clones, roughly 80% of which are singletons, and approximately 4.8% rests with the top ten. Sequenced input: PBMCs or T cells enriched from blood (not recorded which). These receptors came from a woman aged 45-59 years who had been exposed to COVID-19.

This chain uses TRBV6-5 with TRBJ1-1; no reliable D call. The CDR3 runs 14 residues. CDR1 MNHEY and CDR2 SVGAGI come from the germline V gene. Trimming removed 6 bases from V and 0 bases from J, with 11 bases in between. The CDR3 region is CASRQGAMNTEAFF. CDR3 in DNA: TGTGCCAGCAGACAAGGAGCTATGAACACTGAAGCTTTCTTT.

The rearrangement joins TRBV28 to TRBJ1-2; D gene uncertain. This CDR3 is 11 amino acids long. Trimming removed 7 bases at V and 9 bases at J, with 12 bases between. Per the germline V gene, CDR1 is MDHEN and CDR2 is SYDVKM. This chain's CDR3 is CASNSEVSYTF. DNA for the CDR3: TGTGCCAGCAATTCCGAGGTCAGCTACACCTTC.

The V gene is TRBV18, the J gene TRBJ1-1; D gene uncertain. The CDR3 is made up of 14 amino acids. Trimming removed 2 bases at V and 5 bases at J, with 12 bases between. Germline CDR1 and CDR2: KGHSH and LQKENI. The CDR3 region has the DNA TGTGCCAGCTCACCAGGCGGGGTGAGGACTGAAGCTTTCTTT. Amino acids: CASSPGGVRTEAFF.

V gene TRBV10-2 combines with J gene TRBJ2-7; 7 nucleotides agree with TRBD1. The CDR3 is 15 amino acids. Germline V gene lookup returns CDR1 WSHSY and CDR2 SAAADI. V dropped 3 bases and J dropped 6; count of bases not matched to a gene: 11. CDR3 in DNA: TGCGCCAGCAGTGAACCGACAGGGCTCGGCGTCGAGCAGTACTTC. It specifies CASSEPTGLGVEQYF.

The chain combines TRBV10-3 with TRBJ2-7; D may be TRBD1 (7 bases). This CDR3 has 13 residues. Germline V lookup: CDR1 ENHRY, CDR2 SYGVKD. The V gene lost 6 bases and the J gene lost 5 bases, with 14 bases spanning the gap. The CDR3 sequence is CAIREGATHEQYF. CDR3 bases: TGTGCCATCAGGGAGGGGGCAACCCACGAGCAGTACTTC.

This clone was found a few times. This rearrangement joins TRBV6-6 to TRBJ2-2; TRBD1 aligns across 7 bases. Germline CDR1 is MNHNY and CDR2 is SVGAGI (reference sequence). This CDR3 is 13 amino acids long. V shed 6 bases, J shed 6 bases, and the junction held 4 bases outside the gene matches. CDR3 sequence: CASRRGLAGELFF. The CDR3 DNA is TGTGCCAGCAGAAGGGGGCTAGCCGGGGAGCTGTTTTTT.

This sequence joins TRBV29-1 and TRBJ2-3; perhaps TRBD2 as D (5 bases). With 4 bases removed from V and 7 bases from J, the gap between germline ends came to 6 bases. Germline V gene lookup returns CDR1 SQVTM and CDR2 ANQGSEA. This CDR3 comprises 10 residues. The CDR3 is CSVGEYTQYF. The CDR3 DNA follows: TGCAGCGTTGGGGAGTATACGCAGTATTTT.

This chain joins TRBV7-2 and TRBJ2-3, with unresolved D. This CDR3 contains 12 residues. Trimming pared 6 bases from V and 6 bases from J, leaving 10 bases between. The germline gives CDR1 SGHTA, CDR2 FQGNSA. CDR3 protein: CASSSLRDTQYF. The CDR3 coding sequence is TGTGCCAGCAGTTCGCTGCGGGATACGCAGTATTTT.

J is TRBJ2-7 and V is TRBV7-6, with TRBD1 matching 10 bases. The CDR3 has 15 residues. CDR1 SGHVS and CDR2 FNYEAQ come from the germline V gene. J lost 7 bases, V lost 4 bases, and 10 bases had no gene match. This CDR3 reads CASSSEGQGFREQYF. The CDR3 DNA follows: TGTGCCAGCAGCTCCGAGGGACAGGGGTTTCGAGAGCAGTACTTC. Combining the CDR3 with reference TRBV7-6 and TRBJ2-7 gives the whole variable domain GAGVSQSPRYKVTKRGQDVALRCDPISGHVSLYWYRQALGQGPEFLTYFNYEAQQDKSGLPNDRFSAERPEGSISTLTIQRTEQRDSAMYRCASSSEGQGFREQYFGPGTRLTVT.

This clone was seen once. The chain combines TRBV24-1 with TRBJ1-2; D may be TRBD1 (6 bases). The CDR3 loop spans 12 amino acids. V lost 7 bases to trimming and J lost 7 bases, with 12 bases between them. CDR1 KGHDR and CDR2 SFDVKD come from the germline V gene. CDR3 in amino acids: CATSRGGGGYTF. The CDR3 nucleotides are TGTGCCACCAGCAGGGGCGGGGGTGGCTACACCTTC.

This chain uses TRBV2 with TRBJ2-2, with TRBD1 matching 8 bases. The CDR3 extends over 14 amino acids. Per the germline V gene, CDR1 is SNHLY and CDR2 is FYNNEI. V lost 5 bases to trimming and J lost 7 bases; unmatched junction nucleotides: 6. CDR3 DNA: TGTGCCAGCAGTCCCCAGGGGGCTGGCGGGGAGCTGTTTTTT. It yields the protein CASSPQGAGGELFF.

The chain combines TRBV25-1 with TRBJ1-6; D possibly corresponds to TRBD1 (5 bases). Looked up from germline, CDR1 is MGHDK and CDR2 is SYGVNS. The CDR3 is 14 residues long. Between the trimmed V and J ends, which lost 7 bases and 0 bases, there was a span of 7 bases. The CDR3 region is CASTTGSYNSPLHF. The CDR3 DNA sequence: TGTGCCAGCACAACAGGCTCCTATAATTCACCCCTCCACTTT.

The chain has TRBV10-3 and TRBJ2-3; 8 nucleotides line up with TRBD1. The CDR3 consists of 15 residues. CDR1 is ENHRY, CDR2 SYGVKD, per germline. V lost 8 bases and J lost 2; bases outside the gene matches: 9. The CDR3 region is CAISSDREFTDTQYF. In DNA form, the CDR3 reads TGTGCCATCTCTTCGGACAGGGAATTCACAGATACGCAGTATTTT.

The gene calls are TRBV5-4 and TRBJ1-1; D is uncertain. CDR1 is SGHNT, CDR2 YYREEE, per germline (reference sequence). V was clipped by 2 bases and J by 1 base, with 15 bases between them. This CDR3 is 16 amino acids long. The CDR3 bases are TGTGCCAGCAGCTTAAAACCGGGTGGTACGAACACTGAAGCTTTCTTT. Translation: CASSLKPGGTNTEAFF.

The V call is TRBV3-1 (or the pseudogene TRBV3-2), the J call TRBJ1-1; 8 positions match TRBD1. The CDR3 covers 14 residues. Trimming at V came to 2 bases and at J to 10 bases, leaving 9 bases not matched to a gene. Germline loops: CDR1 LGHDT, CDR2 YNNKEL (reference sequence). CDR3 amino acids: CASSQFRATGGAFF. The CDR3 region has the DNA TGTGCCAGCAGCCAATTCAGGGCCACAGGGGGAGCTTTCTTT.